A selection of T cell receptor beta chains follows, all from one sample in a study of blood T cell repertoires in COVID-19. Using immunoSEQ multiplex PCR, the repertoire was profiled, and TCRdb retains in-frame clones only, with some absent. The repertoire holds under 250,000 clones, approximately 86% seen once, with around 1.7% in the top ten. Material: peripheral blood. These receptors were obtained from a woman aged 55-69 years who had recovered from COVID-19. Each CDR3 is given with its conserved first and last residue. The D gene is left open where the match is weak. A row's size may be missing; if present it is once, few, many or a size class.

j_call clone_size d_call v_call cdr3_nt cdr3_aa
TRBJ1-2 once TRBD1 TRBV4-1 TGCGCCAGCAGCCAAGTAGGGCGGGACAGGCTGGGCTACACCTTC CASSQVGRDRLGYTF
TRBJ1-5 - TRBD1 TRBV2 TGTGCCAGCAGAGACGCGGGACAGGGGGCCAATCAGCCCCAGCATTTT CASRDAGQGANQPQHF
TRBJ2-1 - TRBD1 TRBV18 TGTGCCAGCTCAACGACAGGGGGCTCTAGCTATGAGCAGTTCTTC CASSTTGGSSYEQFF
TRBJ1-4 few - TRBV28 TGTGCCAGCAGCCTAGGGGGAAACTCTAATGAAAAACTGTTTTTT CASSLGGNSNEKLFF
TRBJ2-2 - - TRBV19 TGTGCCAGTAGTACTCTGGCCGATGAGCTGTTTTTT CASSTLADELFF
TRBJ2-3 - - TRBV7-7 TGTGCTAGCAGCACCTCTAACAGGGAAGTATTGCCGCAGTATTTT CASSTSNREVLPQYF
TRBJ2-6 - - TRBV12-2 TGTGCAAGTCGCTCCTTAGACGGGAGCTACTCTGGGGCCAACGTCCTGACTTTC CASRSLDGSYSGANVLTF
TRBJ2-1 - TRBD1 TRBV7-3 TGTGCCAGCAGCTCGGACAGGTTCTCCTACAATGAGCAGTTCTTC CASSSDRFSYNEQFF
TRBJ2-3 - - TRBV9 TGTGCCAGCAGCGTAGCTATAGGTAGCCCTAGCACAGATACGCAGTATTTT CASSVAIGSPSTDTQYF
TRBJ1-5 - - TRBV25-1 TGTGCCGACCATGAGCGGCAGGGGAATCAGCCCCAGCATTTT CADHERQGNQPQHF
TRBJ2-2 - - TRBV2 TGTGCCAGCATCGCCGACAGGATCAACACCGGGGAGCTGTTTTTT CASIADRINTGELFF
TRBJ2-2 - - TRBV7-3 TGTGCCAGCACCATAAGAGCTGTTGGGAACACCGGGGAGCTGTTTTTT CASTIRAVGNTGELFF
TRBJ1-5 - TRBD1 TRBV3-1/TRBV3-2 TGTGCCAGCAGCCAAGATTTGGCAGGGGGGAATCAGCCCCAGCATTTT CASSQDLAGGNQPQHF
TRBJ2-7 - - TRBV13 TGTGCCAGCAGCTTTGGACAGTCCTCCTACGAGCAGTACTTC CASSFGQSSYEQYF
TRBJ2-6 - - TRBV5-1 TGCGCCAGCAGCTTGGCCTTCAGGGTTGGTGGGGCCAACGTCCTGACTTTC CASSLAFRVGGANVLTF
TRBJ2-3 - TRBD1 TRBV29-1 TGCAGCGCCCGAGGGGGCACTAGCACAGATACGCAGTATTTT CSARGGTSTDTQYF
TRBJ2-3 - TRBD2 TRBV4-1 TGCGCCAGCAGCCAAGGGGACTACCTACGCGAGCAGTATTTT CASSQGDYLREQYF
TRBJ1-4 - - TRBV15 TGTGCCACCAGCAGAGATAGGGCAGGGACTAATGAAAAACTGTTTTTT CATSRDRAGTNEKLFF
TRBJ2-7 - TRBD1 TRBV11-2 TGTGCCAGCAGCTTAGGACAGGGCGTCCACGAGCAGTACTTC CASSLGQGVHEQYF
TRBJ1-1 - - TRBV7-9 TGTGCCAGCAGCCCCCAGGGTTCCTACACTGAAGCTTTCTTT CASSPQGSYTEAFF
TRBJ1-2 - TRBD1 TRBV6-2/TRBV6-3 TGTGCCAGCAGTTCCGGGGACAGCTATGGCTACACCTTC CASSSGDSYGYTF
TRBJ2-1 - - TRBV7-3 TGTGCCAGCAGCTTATTCGGCGGTGAGCAGTTCTTC CASSLFGGEQFF
TRBJ1-3 once - TRBV3-1/TRBV3-2 TGTGCCAGCAGCATTCAGGGTCTGGGAAACACCATATATTTT CASSIQGLGNTIYF
TRBJ1-2 many TRBD1 TRBV5-1 TGCGCCAGCAGCGGGACAGGGGGCAATAGCTATGGCTACACCTTC CASSGTGGNSYGYTF
TRBJ1-6 - - TRBV6-4 TGTGCCAGCAGCCAAACAGGGCCCCCAAGCCTTAATTCACCCCTCCACTTT CASSQTGPPSLNSPLHF
TRBJ2-5 - - TRBV2 TGTGCCAGCAACACAGTCGAGACCCAGTACTTC CASNTVETQYF
TRBJ2-7 - TRBD1 TRBV28 TGTGCCAGCTCCCCTTGGACAGGGTCGGACGAGCAGTACTTC CASSPWTGSDEQYF
TRBJ2-1 - - TRBV5-4 TGTGCCAGCAGCTTGGCGGGGAGCTCCTACAATGAGCAGTTCTTC CASSLAGSSYNEQFF
TRBJ1-4 - - TRBV24-1 TGTGCCACCCGGGGTGCAACTAATGAAAAACTGTTTTTT CATRGATNEKLFF
TRBJ2-5 - - TRBV7-9 TGTGCCAGCAGCCCACCCGGGGAGACCCAGTACTTC CASSPPGETQYF
TRBJ1-4 - - TRBV28 TGTGCCAGCAGGGCAGGGAATGAAAAACTGTTTTTT CASRAGNEKLFF
TRBJ2-3 - - TRBV6-2/TRBV6-3 TGTGCCAGCAGTTATTCCAGAAACACAGATACGCAGTATTTT CASSYSRNTDTQYF
TRBJ2-1 - - TRBV11-3 TGTGCCAGCAGCTTGGGGGGTTACAATGAGCAGTTCTTC CASSLGGYNEQFF